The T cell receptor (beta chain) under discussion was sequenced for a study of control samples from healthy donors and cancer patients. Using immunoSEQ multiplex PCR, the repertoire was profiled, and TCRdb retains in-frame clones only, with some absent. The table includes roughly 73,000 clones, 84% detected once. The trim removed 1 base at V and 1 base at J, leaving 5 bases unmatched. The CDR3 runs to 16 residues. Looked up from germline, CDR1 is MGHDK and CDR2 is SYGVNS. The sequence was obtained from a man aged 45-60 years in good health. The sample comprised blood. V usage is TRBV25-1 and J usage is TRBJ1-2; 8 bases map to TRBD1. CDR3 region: CASSESRQGYNYGYTF. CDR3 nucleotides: TGTGCCAGCAGTGAATCGAGACAGGGGTATAACTATGGCTACACCTTC.